This TCR beta chain was recovered during a study of glioma-infiltrating T cells. V gave up 1 base and J gave up 2 bases, with 5 bases separating them. The CDR3 is made up of 13 amino acids. CDR1 and CDR2 from the germline V gene are SEHNR and FQNEAQ (reference sequence). Findings of the study overall: CDR3 overlap between tissue and blood was very small.

Using RNA template, CDR3s of TCR alpha and beta were amplified with iRepertoire arm-PCR. TCRdb called the multiplex PCR reads again in MiXCR, with one record for every CDR3 protein. This sample has some 130,000 distinct CDR3 sequences; approximately 26% occur once, and the top ten carry 27%. The sample holds many counts of this clonotype. Its antigen is currently unknown. The sequenced sample was glioma tissue, nonneoplastic brain tissue, or PBMCs (not recorded which). This TCR was sampled from a human donor with low-grade glioma or glioblastoma, undergoing nonglioma brain surgery, or in good health (not recorded which). The V gene is TRBV7-9, the J gene TRBJ1-2; D not resolved. CDR3 residues: CASSLVGNYGYTF. The CDR3 DNA follows: TGTGCCAGCAGCTTAGTAGGGAACTATGGCTACACCTTC.